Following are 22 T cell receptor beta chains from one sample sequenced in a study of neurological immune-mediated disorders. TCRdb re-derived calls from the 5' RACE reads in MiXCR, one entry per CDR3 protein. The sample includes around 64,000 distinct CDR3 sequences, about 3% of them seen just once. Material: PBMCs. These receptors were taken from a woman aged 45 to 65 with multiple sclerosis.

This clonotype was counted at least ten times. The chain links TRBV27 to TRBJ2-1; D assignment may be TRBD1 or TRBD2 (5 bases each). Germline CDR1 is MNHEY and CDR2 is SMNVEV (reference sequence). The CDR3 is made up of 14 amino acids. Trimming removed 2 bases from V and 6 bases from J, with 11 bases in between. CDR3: CASSLRGPSNEQFF. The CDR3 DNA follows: TGTGCCAGCAGTTTAAGGGGACCCTCCAATGAGCAGTTCTTC.

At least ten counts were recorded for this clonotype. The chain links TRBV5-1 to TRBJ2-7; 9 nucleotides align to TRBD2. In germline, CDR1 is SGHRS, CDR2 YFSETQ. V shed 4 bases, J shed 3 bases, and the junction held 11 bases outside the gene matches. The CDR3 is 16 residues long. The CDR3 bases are TGCGCCAGCAGCCCCGGCCGGGTAGCGGGAGACTACGAGCAGTACTTC. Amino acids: CASSPGRVAGDYEQYF.

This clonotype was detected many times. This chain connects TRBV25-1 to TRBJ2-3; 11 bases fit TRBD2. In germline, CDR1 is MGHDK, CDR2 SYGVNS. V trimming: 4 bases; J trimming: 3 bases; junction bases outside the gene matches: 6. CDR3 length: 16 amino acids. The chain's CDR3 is CASSVPSGGLTDTQYF. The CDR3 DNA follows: TGTGCCAGCAGTGTTCCTAGCGGGGGGTTGACAGATACGCAGTATTTT.

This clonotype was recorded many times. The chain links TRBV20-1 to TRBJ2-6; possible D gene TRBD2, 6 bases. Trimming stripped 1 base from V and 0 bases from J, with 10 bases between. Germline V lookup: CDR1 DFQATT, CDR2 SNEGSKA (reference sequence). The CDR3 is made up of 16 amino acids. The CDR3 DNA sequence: TGCAGTGCTAGAGTGGGACTGAGCTCTGGGGCCAACGTCCTGACTTTC. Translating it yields CSARVGLSSGANVLTF.

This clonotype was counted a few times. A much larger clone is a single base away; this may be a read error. The CDR3 DNA is TGTGCCAGCGACACCACCTCTGGAAACACCATATATTTT. The encoded protein is CASDTTSGNTIYF. The genes are TRBV12-3 or TRBV12-4 and TRBJ1-3; D call uncertain. The CDR3 length is 13 residues. Trimming removed 8 bases from V and 0 bases from J, with 8 bases in between.

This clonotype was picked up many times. CDR3 DNA sequence: TGCAGCGTTGAAGCCGTCCTACAGGGGGCTATTGGCTACACCTTC. Its protein is CSVEAVLQGAIGYTF. The chain has TRBV29-1 and TRBJ1-2; 9 bases are a match to TRBD1. Germline V CDR1 and CDR2: SQVTM, ANQGSEA. This CDR3 has 15 residues. V trimming: 1 base; J trimming: 7 bases; junction bases outside the gene matches: 10.

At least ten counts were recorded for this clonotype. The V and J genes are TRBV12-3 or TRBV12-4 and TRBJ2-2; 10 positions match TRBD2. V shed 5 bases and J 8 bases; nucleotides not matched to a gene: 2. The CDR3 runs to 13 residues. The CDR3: CASSKLAGGELFF. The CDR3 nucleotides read TGTGCCAGCAGTAAACTAGCGGGGGGGGAGCTGTTTTTT.

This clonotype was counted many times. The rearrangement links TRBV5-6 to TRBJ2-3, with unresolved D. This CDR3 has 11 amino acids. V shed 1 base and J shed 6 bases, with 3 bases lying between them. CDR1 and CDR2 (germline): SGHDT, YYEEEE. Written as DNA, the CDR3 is TGTGCCAGCAGCTTGACGGATACGCAGTATTTT. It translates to CASSLTDTQYF.

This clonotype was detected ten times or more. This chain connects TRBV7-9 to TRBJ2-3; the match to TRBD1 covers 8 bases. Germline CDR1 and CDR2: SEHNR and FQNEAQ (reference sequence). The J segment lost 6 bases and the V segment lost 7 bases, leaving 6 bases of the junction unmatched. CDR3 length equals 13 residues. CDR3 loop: CASIGTGRDTQYF. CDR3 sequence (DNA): TGTGCCAGCATCGGGACAGGTCGGGATACGCAGTATTTT. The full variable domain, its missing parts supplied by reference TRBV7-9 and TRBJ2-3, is DTGVSQNPRHKITKRGQNVTFRCDPISEHNRLYWYRQTLGQGPEFLTYFQNEAQLEKSRLLSDRFSAERPKGSFSTLEIQRTEQGDSAMYLCASIGTGRDTQYFGPGTRLTVL.

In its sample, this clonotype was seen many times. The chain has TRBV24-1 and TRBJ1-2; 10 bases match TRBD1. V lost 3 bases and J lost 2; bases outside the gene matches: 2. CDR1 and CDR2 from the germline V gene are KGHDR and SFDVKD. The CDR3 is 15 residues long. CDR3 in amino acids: CATSDPGQGNYGYTF. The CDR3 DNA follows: TGTGCCACCAGTGATCCGGGACAGGGGAACTATGGCTACACCTTC.

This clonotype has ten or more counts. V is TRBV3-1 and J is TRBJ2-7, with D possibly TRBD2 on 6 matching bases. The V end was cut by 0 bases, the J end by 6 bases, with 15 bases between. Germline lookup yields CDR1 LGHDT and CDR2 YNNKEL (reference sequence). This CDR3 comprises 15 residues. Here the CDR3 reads CASSQDSAGIREQYV. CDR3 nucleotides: TGTGCCAGCAGCCAAGATTCTGCGGGGATCCGCGAGCAGTACGTC.

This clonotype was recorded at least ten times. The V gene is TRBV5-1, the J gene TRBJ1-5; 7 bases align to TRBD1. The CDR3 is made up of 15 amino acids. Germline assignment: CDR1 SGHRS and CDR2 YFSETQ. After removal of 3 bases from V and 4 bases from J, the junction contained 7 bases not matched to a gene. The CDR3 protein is CASSWGGDSNQPQHF. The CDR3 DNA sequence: TGCGCCAGCAGCTGGGGGGGGGACAGTAATCAGCCCCAGCATTTT.

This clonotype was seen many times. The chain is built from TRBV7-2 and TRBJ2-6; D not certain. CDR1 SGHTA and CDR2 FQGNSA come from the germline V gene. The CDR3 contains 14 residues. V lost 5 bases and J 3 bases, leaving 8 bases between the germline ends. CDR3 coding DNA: TGTGCCAGCAGCCTCCCGGTTGGGGCCAACGTCCTGACTTTC. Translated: CASSLPVGANVLTF.

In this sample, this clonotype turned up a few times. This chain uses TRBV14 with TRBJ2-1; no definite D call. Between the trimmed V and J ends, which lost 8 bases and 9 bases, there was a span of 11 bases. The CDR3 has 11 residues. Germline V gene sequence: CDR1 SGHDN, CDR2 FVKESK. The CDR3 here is CASSLVAEQFF. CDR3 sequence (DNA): TGTGCCAGCTCCCTAGTGGCTGAGCAGTTCTTC.

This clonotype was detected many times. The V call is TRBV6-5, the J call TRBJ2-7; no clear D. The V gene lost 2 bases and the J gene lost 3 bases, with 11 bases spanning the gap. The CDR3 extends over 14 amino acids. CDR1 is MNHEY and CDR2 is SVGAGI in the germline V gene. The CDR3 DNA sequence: TGTGCCAGCAGTTACAGTACCTATTTCTACGAGCAGTACTTC. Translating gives CASSYSTYFYEQYF.

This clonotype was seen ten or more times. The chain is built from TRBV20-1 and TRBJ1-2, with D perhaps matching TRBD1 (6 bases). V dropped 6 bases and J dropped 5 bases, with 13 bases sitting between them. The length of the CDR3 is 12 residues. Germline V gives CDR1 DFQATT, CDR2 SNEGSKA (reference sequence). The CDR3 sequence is CSAHNRAYGYTF. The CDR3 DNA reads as TGCAGTGCCCATAACAGGGCGTATGGCTACACCTTC.

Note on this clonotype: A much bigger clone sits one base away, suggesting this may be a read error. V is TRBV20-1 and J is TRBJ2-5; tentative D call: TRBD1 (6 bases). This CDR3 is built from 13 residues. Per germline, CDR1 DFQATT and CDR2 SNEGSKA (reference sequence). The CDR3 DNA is TGCAGTGCTGGCCTCAGGGGCGAAGAGAACCAGTACTTC. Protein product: CSAGLRGEENQYF.

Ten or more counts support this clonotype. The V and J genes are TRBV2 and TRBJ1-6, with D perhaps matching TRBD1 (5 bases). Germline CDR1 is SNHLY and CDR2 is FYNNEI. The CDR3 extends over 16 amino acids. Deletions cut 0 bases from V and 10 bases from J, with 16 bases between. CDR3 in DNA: TGTGCCAGCAGTGAAGCCAGTGCGGGGCTGGGGTCACCCCTCCACTTT. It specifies CASSEASAGLGSPLHF.

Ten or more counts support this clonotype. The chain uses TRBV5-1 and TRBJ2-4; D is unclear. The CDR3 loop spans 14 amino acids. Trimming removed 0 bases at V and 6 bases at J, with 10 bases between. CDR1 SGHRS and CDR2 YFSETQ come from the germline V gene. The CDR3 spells CASSLGEQGNIQYF. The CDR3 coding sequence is TGCGCCAGCAGCTTGGGGGAACAAGGAAACATTCAGTACTTC.

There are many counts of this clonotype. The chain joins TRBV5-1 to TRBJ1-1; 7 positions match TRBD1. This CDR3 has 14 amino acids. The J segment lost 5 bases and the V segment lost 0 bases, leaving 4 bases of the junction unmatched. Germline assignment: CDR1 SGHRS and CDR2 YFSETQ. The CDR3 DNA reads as TGCGCCAGCAGCTTGGTCGTACAGGGGACTGAAGCTTTCTTT. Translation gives CASSLVVQGTEAFF. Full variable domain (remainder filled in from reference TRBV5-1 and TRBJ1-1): KAGVTQTPRYLIKTRGQQVTLSCSPISGHRSVSWYQQTPGQGLQFLFEYFSETQRNKGNFPGRFSGRQFSNSRSEMNVSTLELGDSALYLCASSLVVQGTEAFFGQGTRLTVV.

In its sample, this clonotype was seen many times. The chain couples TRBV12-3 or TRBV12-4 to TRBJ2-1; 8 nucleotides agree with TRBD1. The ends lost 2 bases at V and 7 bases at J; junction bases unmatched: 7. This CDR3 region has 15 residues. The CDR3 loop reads CASSLQGAQVNEQFF. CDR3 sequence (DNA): TGTGCCAGCAGTTTACAGGGGGCGCAGGTAAATGAGCAGTTCTTC.

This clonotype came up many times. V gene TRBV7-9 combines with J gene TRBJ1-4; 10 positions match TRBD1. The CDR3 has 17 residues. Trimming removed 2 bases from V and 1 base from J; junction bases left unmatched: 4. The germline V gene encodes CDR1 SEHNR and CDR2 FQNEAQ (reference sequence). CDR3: CASSLMGQGRTNEKLFF. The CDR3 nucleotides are TGTGCCAGCAGCTTAATGGGACAGGGGAGAACTAATGAAAAACTGTTTTTT.